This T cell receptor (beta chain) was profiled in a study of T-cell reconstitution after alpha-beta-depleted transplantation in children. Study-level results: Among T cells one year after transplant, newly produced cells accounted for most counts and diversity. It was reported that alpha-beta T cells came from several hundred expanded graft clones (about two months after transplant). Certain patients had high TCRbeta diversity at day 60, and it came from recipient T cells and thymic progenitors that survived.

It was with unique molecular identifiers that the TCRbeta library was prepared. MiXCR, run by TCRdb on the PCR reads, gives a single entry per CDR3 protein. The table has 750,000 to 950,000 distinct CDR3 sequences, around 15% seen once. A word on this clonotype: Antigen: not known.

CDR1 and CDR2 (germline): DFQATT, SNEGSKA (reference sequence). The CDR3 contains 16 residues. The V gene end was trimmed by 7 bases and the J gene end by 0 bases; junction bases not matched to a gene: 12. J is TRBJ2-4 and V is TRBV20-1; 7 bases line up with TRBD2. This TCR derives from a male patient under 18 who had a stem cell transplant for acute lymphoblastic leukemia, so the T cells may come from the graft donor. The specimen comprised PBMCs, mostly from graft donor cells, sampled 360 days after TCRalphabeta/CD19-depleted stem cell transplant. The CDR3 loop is CSVIAGMGLAKNIQYF. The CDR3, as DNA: TGCAGTGTAATAGCGGGTATGGGGTTAGCCAAAAACATTCAGTACTTC.